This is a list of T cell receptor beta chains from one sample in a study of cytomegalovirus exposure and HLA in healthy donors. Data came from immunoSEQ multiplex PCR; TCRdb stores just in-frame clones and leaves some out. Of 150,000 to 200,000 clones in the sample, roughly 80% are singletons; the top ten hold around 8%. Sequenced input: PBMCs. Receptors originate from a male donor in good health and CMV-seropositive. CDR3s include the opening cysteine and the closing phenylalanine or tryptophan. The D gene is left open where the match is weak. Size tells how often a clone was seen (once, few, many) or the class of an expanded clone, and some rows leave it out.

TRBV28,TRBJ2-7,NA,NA,TGTGCCAGCACTACCGGGAGCTACGAGCAGTACTTC,CASTTGSYEQYF
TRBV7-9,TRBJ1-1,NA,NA,TGTGCCACAGAGAGGGTTCAGGCGAACACTGAAGCTTTCTTT,CATERVQANTEAFF
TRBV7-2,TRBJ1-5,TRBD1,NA,TGTGCCAGCAGCCAGACAGGGTACAATCAGCCCCAGCATTTT,CASSQTGYNQPQHF
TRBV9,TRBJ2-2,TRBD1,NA,TGTGCCAGCAGCGTACAGGGGGACACCGGGGAGCTGTTTTTT,CASSVQGDTGELFF
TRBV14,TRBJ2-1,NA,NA,TGTGCCAGCAGCGGTGTGTCCCGGGAGAGTGAGCAGTTCTTC,CASSGVSRESEQFF
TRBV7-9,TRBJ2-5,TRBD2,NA,TGTGCCAGCAGCTTAGGGACTAGCTTTTTAATCGGGGAGACCCAGTACTTC,CASSLGTSFLIGETQYF
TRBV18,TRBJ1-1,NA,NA,TGTGCCAGCTCAGTGGGGCCCAACACTGAAGCTTTCTTT,CASSVGPNTEAFF
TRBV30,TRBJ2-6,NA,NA,TGTGCCTGGAGCCTTTATGAGGCCAACGGCCTGACTTTC,CAWSLYEANGLTF
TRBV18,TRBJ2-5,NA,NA,TGTGCCAGCTCACCTCCGATGAGCCAAGAGACCCAGTACTTC,CASSPPMSQETQYF
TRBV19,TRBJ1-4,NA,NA,TGTGCCAGCGCACAGACAGCAACTAATGAAAAACTGTTTTTT,CASAQTATNEKLFF
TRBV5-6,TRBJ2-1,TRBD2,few,TGTGCCAGCAGCCTCTCGGGACTAGCGGATGACGAGCAGTTCTTC,CASSLSGLADDEQFF
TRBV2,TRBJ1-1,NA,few,TGTGCCAGCAGGTCTACAGGGACGACTGAAGCTTTCTTT,CASRSTGTTEAFF
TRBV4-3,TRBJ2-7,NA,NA,TGCGCCAGCAGCCAAAACCGGTTTGGTAGCAGCGGTCACGAGCAGTACTTC,CASSQNRFGSSGHEQYF
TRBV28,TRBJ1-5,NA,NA,TGTGCCAGCAGTTTAGGCGGGTTACAGCCCCAGCATTTT,CASSLGGLQPQHF
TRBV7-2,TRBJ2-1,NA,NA,TGTGCCAGCAGCTTACCCCAAATCAATGAGCAGTTCTTC,CASSLPQINEQFF
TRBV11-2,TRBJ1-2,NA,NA,TGTGCCAGCAGCTTAGGCCGCGGGTCAAATGGCTACACCTTC,CASSLGRGSNGYTF
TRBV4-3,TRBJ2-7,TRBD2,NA,TGCGCCAGCAGCCAAGTCGCGGGAGGGCCTTTGAACGAGCAGTACTTC,CASSQVAGGPLNEQYF
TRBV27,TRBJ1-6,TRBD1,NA,TGTGCCAGCACCGGCAGGGGGTCCTATAATTCACCCCTCCACTTT,CASTGRGSYNSPLHF
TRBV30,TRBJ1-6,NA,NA,TGTGCCTGGAGTGCAGGGCAGGGTAATTCACCCCTCCACTTT,CAWSAGQGNSPLHF
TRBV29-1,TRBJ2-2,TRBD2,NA,TGCAGCGTGGGGACGGGGGGATCCGGGGAGCTGTTTTTT,CSVGTGGSGELFF
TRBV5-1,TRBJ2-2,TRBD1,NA,TGCGCCAGCTCGCCTGACAGGGTGATAGACACCGGGGAGCTGTTTTTT,CASSPDRVIDTGELFF
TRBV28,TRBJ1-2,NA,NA,TGTGCCAGTAACAGGGATGGCTACACCTTC,CASNRDGYTF
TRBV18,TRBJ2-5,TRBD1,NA,TGTGCCAGCTCCCTTGGACAGGGACAAGAGACCCAGTACTTC,CASSLGQGQETQYF
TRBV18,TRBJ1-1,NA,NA,TGTGCCAGCTCACCCAACAGACAGAGGAACACTGAAGCTTTCTTT,CASSPNRQRNTEAFF
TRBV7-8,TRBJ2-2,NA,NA,TGTGCCAGCAGCTTAGCGGCTGGAGGACCCGCGAACACCGGGGAGCTGTTTTTT,CASSLAAGGPANTGELFF
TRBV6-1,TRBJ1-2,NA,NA,TGTGCCAGCAGTGAGGTGGGCAGGGCTAACTATGGCTACACCTTC,CASSEVGRANYGYTF
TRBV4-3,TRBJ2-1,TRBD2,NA,TGCGCCAGCAGCCACCAGACTAGCGGGAGGTTAAATGAGCAGTTCTTC,CASSHQTSGRLNEQFF
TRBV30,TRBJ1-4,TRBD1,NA,TGTGCCGGAACAGGGGCATTTAATGAAAAACTGTTTTTT,CAGTGAFNEKLFF
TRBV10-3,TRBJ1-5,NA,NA,TGTGCCATCAGTGAGGGGGGGGGAAATCAGCCCCAGCATTTT,CAISEGGGNQPQHF
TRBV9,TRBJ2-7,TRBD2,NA,TGTGCCAGCAGCGAAACTAGCGCCTCCTACGAGCAGTACTTC,CASSETSASYEQYF
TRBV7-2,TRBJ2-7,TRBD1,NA,TGTGCCAGCAGCCAGTTTCCCCTGACGACAGGGGGGAGAGACGAGCAGTACTTC,CASSQFPLTTGGRDEQYF
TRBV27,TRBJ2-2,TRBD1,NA,TGTGCCAGCAGTCTACGGGGACAGGGGGCGGTCACCGGGGAGCTGTTTTTT,CASSLRGQGAVTGELFF
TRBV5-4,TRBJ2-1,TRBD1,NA,TGTGCCAGCAGCTCCGGGACAGTTACCTACAATGAGCAGTTCTTC,CASSSGTVTYNEQFF
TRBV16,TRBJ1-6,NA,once,TGTGCCAGCAGCCAATTAGGGAGCTCCTATAATTCACCCCTCCACTTT,CASSQLGSSYNSPLHF